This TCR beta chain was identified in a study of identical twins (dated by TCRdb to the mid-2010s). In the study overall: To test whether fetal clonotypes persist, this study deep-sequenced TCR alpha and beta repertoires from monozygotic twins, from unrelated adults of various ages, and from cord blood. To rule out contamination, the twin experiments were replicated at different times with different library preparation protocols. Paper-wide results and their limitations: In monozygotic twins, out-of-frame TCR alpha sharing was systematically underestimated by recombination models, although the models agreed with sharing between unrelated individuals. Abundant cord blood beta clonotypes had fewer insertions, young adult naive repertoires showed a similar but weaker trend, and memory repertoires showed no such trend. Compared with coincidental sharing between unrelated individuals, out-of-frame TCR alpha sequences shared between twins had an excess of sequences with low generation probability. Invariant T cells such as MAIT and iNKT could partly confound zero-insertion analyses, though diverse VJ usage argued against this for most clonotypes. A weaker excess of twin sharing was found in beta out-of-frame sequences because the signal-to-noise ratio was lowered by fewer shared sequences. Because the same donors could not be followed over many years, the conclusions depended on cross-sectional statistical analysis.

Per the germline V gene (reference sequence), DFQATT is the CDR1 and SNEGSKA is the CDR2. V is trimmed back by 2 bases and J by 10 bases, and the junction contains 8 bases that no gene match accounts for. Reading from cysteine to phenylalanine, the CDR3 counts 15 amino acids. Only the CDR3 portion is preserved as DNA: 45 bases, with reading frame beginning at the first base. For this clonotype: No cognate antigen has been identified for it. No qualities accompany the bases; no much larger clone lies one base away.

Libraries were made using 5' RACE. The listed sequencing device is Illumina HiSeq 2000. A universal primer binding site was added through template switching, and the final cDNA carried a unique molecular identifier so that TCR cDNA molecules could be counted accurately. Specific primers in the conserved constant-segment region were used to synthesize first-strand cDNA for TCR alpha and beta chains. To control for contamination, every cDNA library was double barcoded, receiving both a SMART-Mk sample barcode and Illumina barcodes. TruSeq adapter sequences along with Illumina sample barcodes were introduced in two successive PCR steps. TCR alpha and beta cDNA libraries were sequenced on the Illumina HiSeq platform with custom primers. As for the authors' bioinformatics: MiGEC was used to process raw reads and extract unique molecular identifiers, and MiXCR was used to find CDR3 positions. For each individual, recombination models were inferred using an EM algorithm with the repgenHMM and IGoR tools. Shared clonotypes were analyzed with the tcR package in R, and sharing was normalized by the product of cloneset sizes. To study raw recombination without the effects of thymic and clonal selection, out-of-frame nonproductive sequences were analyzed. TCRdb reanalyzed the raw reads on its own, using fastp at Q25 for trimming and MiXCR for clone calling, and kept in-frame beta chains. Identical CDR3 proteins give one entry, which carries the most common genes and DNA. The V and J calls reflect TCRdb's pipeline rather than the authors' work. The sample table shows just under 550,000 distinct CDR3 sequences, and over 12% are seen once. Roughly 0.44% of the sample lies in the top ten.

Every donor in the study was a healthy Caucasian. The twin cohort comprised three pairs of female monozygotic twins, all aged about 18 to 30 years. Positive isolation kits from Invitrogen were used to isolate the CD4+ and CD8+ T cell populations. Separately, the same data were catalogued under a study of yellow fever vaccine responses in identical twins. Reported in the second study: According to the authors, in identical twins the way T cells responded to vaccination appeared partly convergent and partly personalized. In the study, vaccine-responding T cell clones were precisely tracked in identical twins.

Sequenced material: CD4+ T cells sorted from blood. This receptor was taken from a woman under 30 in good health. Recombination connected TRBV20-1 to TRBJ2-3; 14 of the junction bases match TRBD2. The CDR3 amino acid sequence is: CSARPGTSGGGAQYF. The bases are TGCAGTGCTAGACCCGGGACTAGCGGGGGAGGCGCGCAGTATTTT.